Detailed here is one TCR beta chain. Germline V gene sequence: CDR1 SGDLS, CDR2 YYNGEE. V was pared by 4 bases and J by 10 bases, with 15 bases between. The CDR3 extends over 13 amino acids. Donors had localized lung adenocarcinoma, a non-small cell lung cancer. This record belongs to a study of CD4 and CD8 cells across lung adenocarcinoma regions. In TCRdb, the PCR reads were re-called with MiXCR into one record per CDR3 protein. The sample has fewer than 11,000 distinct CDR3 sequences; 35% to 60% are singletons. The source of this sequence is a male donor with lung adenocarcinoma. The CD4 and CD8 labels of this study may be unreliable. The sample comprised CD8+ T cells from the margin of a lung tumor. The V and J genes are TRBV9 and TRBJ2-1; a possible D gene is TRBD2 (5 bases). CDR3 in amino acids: CASSRRSTGEQFF. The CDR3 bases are TGTGCCAGCAGCCGGCGGTCGACGGGGGAGCAGTTCTTC.